Listed below are T cell receptor beta chains from one sample, sequenced in a study of early T cells in non-severe SARS-CoV-2 infection. TCRdb ran MiXCR on the 5' RACE reads and lists one entry per CDR3 protein. The sample holds roughly 100,000 distinct CDR3 sequences, 12% to 15% seen once. Sequenced: whole blood. The receptors originated from an adult who was a healthcare worker with PCR-confirmed SARS-CoV-2 infection or an uninfected control (not recorded which). CDR3s include the opening cysteine and the closing phenylalanine or tryptophan. Each record gives: clone size, V gene, J gene, D gene, CDR3 DNA, CDR3 protein. D genes are given only for firm matches. A clone size is listed for some rows: how often the clone was seen (once, few, many), or a class if it is expanded.

>NA|TRBV29-1|TRBJ2-3|NA
TGCAGCGTTGAAGAGGCTCAAATCGTTACGCAGTATTTT
CSVEEAQIVTQYF
>many|TRBV12-3/TRBV12-4|TRBJ1-2|NA
TGTGCCAGCAGTTTTCAGGGATACGGCTACACCTTC
CASSFQGYGYTF
>NA|TRBV5-1|TRBJ2-5|NA
TGCGCCAGCAGCTTATACGACCAAGAGACCCAGTACTTC
CASSLYDQETQYF
>few|TRBV29-1|TRBJ1-3|NA
TGCAGCGGGTCGGCCTCCTCTGGAAACACCATATATTTT
CSGSASSGNTIYF
>many|TRBV5-1|TRBJ2-4|NA
TGCGCCAGCAGCCCGGGCGGTGCAGGGGCCAAAAACATTCAGTACTTC
CASSPGGAGAKNIQYF
>NA|TRBV11-3|TRBJ2-7|NA
TGTGCCAGCGACCTTTCGTACAGCCTCGAGCAGTACTTC
CASDLSYSLEQYF
>few|TRBV6-2/TRBV6-3|TRBJ1-5|NA
TGTGCCAGCAGCAACCGGGACCGATACAATCAGCCCCAGCATTTT
CASSNRDRYNQPQHF
>NA|TRBV3-1|TRBJ1-2|NA
TGTGCCAGCAGCCAAGGCGCGGGCGGCTACACCTTC
CASSQGAGGYTF
>NA|TRBV28|TRBJ1-5|TRBD1
TGTGCCAGCAGTTTATACCCCGGGACAGGGGGCCCTGATCAGCCCCAGCATTTT
CASSLYPGTGGPDQPQHF
>NA|TRBV28|TRBJ2-7|NA
TGTGCCAGCCAAGGGGTGAGGTACGAGCAGTACTTC
CASQGVRYEQYF
>NA|TRBV11-3|TRBJ2-1|NA
TGTGCCAGCAGCTCCGACCCTGGGGCGGTTCATGAGCAGTTCTTC
CASSSDPGAVHEQFF
>many|TRBV7-9|TRBJ2-5|NA
TGTGCCAGCAGCTTAGGGGCGGGCAGACGTCAAGAGACCCAGTACTTC
CASSLGAGRRQETQYF
>NA|TRBV3-1|TRBJ2-7|TRBD1
TGTGCCAGCAGGTCCGGGACAGGGGGTAAGGACGAGCAGTACTTC
CASRSGTGGKDEQYF
>NA|TRBV11-2|TRBJ2-6|NA
TGTGCCAGCAGCTCTATTGTCAGCCACCCCTCTGGGGCCAACGTCCTGACTTTC
CASSSIVSHPSGANVLTF
>NA|TRBV5-4|TRBJ2-3|NA
TGTGCCAGCAGCTTGAATCGGGAGGATACGCAGTATTTT
CASSLNREDTQYF
>many|TRBV21-1|TRBJ1-1|NA
TGTGCCAGCAGCAAGCAAACGGACAGGGGAAGGGACACTGAAGCTTTCTTT
CASSKQTDRGRDTEAFF
>few|TRBV5-1|TRBJ2-7|TRBD2
TGCGCCAGCAGCAGGACTAGCGGGGGAAACGAGCAGTACTTC
CASSRTSGGNEQYF
>NA|TRBV5-6|TRBJ2-1|TRBD2
TGTGCCAGCAGCTTGTTGCGGGGGGGCCCCTACAATGAGCAGTTCTTC
CASSLLRGGPYNEQFF
>NA|TRBV6-5|TRBJ2-7|NA
TGTGCCAGCAGCTACTACACCGCACTAGGGGAGCAGTACTTC
CASSYYTALGEQYF
>NA|TRBV11-2|TRBJ2-5|NA
TGTGCCAGCAGCAAGAACCCGTCAGGGGAGACCCAGTACTTC
CASSKNPSGETQYF
>few|TRBV7-9|TRBJ1-5|NA
TGTGCCAGCAGCTTTGGCAGGATTAGCAATCAGCCCCAGCATTTT
CASSFGRISNQPQHF
>once|TRBV5-1|TRBJ2-7|TRBD1
TGCGCCAGCAGCGACGACAGGGGACCCTACGAGCAGTACTTC
CASSDDRGPYEQYF
>NA|TRBV7-2|TRBJ2-7|NA
TGTGCCAGCAGCCTTGTAGAGGACGAGCAGTACTTC
CASSLVEDEQYF
>many|TRBV2|TRBJ2-2|NA
TGTGCCAGCAGGTGGGACGGACCCGGGGAGCTGTTTTTT
CASRWDGPGELFF
>many|TRBV28|TRBJ1-1|NA
TGTGCCAGCAGGACAGCGAACACTGAAGCTTTCTTT
CASRTANTEAFF
>few|TRBV5-1|TRBJ1-1|NA
TGCGCCAGCAGCCACGGAGGGCCGGGTGAAGCTTTCTTT
CASSHGGPGEAFF
>NA|TRBV7-9|TRBJ1-6|TRBD1
TGTGCCAGCAGCCCCGAACAAGGGGGCCTGAATTCACCCCTCCACTTT
CASSPEQGGLNSPLHF
>NA|TRBV4-3|TRBJ2-1|NA
TGCGCCAGCAGCCAAGATTGGCAGCCGTCGGGCAATGAGCAGTTCTTC
CASSQDWQPSGNEQFF
>NA|TRBV6-5|TRBJ2-3|NA
TGTGCCAGCAGTTACTCGACCGGAATCACAGATACGCAGTATTTT
CASSYSTGITDTQYF
>NA|TRBV7-9|TRBJ1-5|NA
TGTGCCAGCAGCGCATCAGGGAGCAATCAGCCCCAGCATTTT
CASSASGSNQPQHF
>many|TRBV7-9|TRBJ2-6|NA
TGTGCCAGCAGCTTCCAAGGCGGTGGGGCCAACGTCCTGACTTTC
CASSFQGGGANVLTF
>NA|TRBV6-5|TRBJ1-1|TRBD1
TGTGCCAGCTGGACAGGGGCTACGAACACTGAAGCTTTCTTT
CASWTGATNTEAFF
>NA|TRBV28|TRBJ2-7|TRBD1
TGTGCCAGCAGCCTCCGGGACAGGGGCAACGAGCAGTACTTC
CASSLRDRGNEQYF
>NA|TRBV7-9|TRBJ2-7|NA
TGTGCCAGCAGCTCCACAGGAGGGTTTGCCTCCTACGAGCAGTACTTC
CASSSTGGFASYEQYF
>few|TRBV30|TRBJ2-5|TRBD2
TGTGCCTGGAGTGGGGGCAGCGGGGACCAAGAGACCCAGTACTTC
CAWSGGSGDQETQYF
>few|TRBV12-3/TRBV12-4|TRBJ2-7|NA
TGTGCCAGCACCTCTTCGTACGAGCAGTACTTC
CASTSSYEQYF
>few|TRBV7-8|TRBJ1-5|NA
TGTGCCAGCAGCTTAGCGCAAATTAATCAGCCCCAGCATTTT
CASSLAQINQPQHF
>once|TRBV12-3/TRBV12-4|TRBJ1-1|NA
TGTGCCAGCAGTTTAGCGAGCACTGAAGCTTTCTTT
CASSLASTEAFF
>NA|TRBV3-2|TRBJ2-7|NA
TGTGCCAGCAGCCGACCCTCCGGGACTGACGCCTACGAGCAGTACTTC
CASSRPSGTDAYEQYF
>many|TRBV6-5|TRBJ1-2|NA
TGTGCCAGCAGTCCCAGCAGCAGGTGGTATGGCTACACCTTC
CASSPSSRWYGYTF
>NA|TRBV7-9|TRBJ2-2|NA
TGTGCCAGCAGCTTCGGAATTGACACCGGGGAGCTGTTTTTT
CASSFGIDTGELFF
>many|TRBV3-1|TRBJ1-1|NA
TGTGCCAGCAGCCAAGATCTGGGTGGCGATGAAGCTTTCTTT
CASSQDLGGDEAFF
>few|TRBV12-3/TRBV12-4|TRBJ1-6|TRBD1
TGTGCCAGCAGTTCACAGGGGTCCTCCTATAATTCACCCCTCCACTTT
CASSSQGSSYNSPLHF
>NA|TRBV6-6|TRBJ1-3|TRBD1
TGTGCCAGCAGTTACTCTGTGGTTGGGACAGACTCTGGAAACACCATATATTTT
CASSYSVVGTDSGNTIYF
>few|TRBV7-2|TRBJ2-1|NA
TGTGCCAGCAGCTTAGCAAGCGGAGGCAACAATGAGCAGTTCTTC
CASSLASGGNNEQFF